This T cell receptor beta chain was recovered during a study of response to subunit inactivated influenza vaccine. Findings and caveats of the study: Every seasonal influenza vaccination brings in few new T cells, the authors suggested.

The CDR3 sequence is 18 residues long. CDR1 and CDR2 from the germline V gene are LNHNV and YYDKDF (reference sequence). The trim removed 1 base at V and 1 base at J, leaving 5 bases unmatched. This clonotype was counted a few times. Its target is not known. TCRdb processed the RT-PCR reads anew with MiXCR; each CDR3 protein has one entry. The sample holds 500,000 to 750,000 distinct CDR3 sequences; about 15% are singletons and the top ten take 8.5% to 14%. This chain connects TRBV15 to TRBJ2-5, with 14 bases matching TRBD2. Source: PBMCs from blood, taken approximately 12 days after vaccination. The sequence derives from a man in his fifties who received an inactivated influenza vaccine. The CDR3 nucleotides read TGTGCCACCAGCAGAGTCCCTGGGACTAGCGGGGGCCAAGAGACCCAGTACTTC. Protein: CATSRVPGTSGGQETQYF.